This is a list of T cell receptor beta chains from one sample in a study of OX40 agonist ivuxolimab in advanced cancers. Using immunoSEQ multiplex PCR, the repertoire was profiled, and TCRdb retains in-frame clones only, with some absent. The sample lists approximately 74,000 clones, about four fifths occurring once. The sequenced sample was CD4+ or CD8+ T cells sorted from blood, obtained in a trial of the OX40 agonist ivuxolimab. Source of these receptors: an adult with an advanced solid tumor such as melanoma, head and neck, liver or kidney cancer. Each CDR3 is given with its conserved first and last residue. The D gene is left open where the match is weak. Clone size, where shown, is once, few, many, or a class for clones that have expanded.

-	few	TRBV5-1	TRBJ2-1	TGCGCCAGCAGCTCGATGAATTACTACAGGGGAGGCAACTACAATGAGCAGTTCTTC	CASSSMNYYRGGNYNEQFF
TRBD2	-	TRBV19	TRBJ2-1	TGTGCCAGTAGTCCACTAGCGGGGATTTACAATGAGCAGTTCTTC	CASSPLAGIYNEQFF
-	-	TRBV7-2	TRBJ1-6	TGTGCCAGCGGGAGTCCCATTAATTCACCCCTCCACTTT	CASGSPINSPLHF
-	-	TRBV23-1	TRBJ2-7	TGCGCCGGGTACGAGCAGTACTTC	CAGYEQYF
TRBD1	-	TRBV14	TRBJ2-5	TGTGCCAGCAGCCCCATCGACAGGGGAGGAGAGACCCAGTACTTC	CASSPIDRGGETQYF
-	-	TRBV7-7	TRBJ2-3	TGTGCCAGCAGCTTAAATGACCGGCGCGATACGCAGTATTTT	CASSLNDRRDTQYF
-	-	TRBV7-9	TRBJ1-4	TGTGCCAGCAGCTCCAACAGGGCCGTTAATGAAAAACTGTTTTTT	CASSSNRAVNEKLFF
-	-	TRBV29-1	TRBJ2-2	TGCAGCGTTGAAGCAAATGGTAGGGCCGGGGAGCTGTTTTTT	CSVEANGRAGELFF
-	-	TRBV27	TRBJ2-7	TGTGCCAGCAGTTCCCTGGACAGCTACGAGCAGTACTTC	CASSSLDSYEQYF
-	-	TRBV19	TRBJ2-1	TGTGCCAGTAGTCACTCCGCCGGGGAGCAGTTCTTC	CASSHSAGEQFF
-	-	TRBV7-2	TRBJ2-2	TGTGCCAGCAGCTCGGACTATCCAAAGGGCGGGGAGCTGTTTTTT	CASSSDYPKGGELFF
-	-	TRBV6-5	TRBJ1-4	TGTGCCAGCAGTCTTCACCCAAGCAGGGAAAAACTGTTTTTT	CASSLHPSREKLFF
-	few	TRBV27	TRBJ2-3	TGTGCCAGCAGGAACGGACGGAGCACAGATACGCAGTATTTT	CASRNGRSTDTQYF
-	-	TRBV10-3	TRBJ1-1	TGTGCCATATCAGCGAACCTGAACACTGAAGCTTTCTTT	CAISANLNTEAFF
TRBD1	once	TRBV19	TRBJ1-2	TGTGCCAGTAGTATAAGAAGGACAGGGGGCAGCGGTGGCTACACCTTC	CASSIRRTGGSGGYTF
-	-	TRBV5-4	TRBJ2-7	TGTGCCAGCAGCTTGGCCCCTTCCGCCGAGAGGGAGCAGTACTTC	CASSLAPSAEREQYF
-	-	TRBV2	TRBJ2-7	TGTGCCAGCAGTGAAAAGTTGACAGGTCCCTACGAGCAGTACTTC	CASSEKLTGPYEQYF
TRBD1	few	TRBV10-3	TRBJ1-4	TGTGCCATCAGACCCACAGGGGCGAAGGAAAAACTGTTTTTT	CAIRPTGAKEKLFF
-	-	TRBV11-3	TRBJ1-1	TGTGCCAGCAGCTTAAGTACCAGGGGCAACACTGAAGCTTTCTTT	CASSLSTRGNTEAFF
-	-	TRBV4-1	TRBJ1-2	TGCGCCAGCAGCCAAGAACGGAAGGATGGCTACACCTTC	CASSQERKDGYTF
-	-	TRBV7-6	TRBJ1-4	TGTGCCAGCAGCACCGGGACGGCTAATGAAAAACTGTTTTTT	CASSTGTANEKLFF
-	once	TRBV7-8	TRBJ1-6	TGTGCCAGCAGCGGGGAGGACAGTTCAAATTCACCCCTCCACTTT	CASSGEDSSNSPLHF
TRBD1	-	TRBV7-2	TRBJ2-1	TGTGCCAGCACTCCGGACAGGGGGTATGAGCAGTTCTTC	CASTPDRGYEQFF
-	few	TRBV2	TRBJ2-7	TGTGCCAGCGGGGGCGGGAACTCCTACGAGCAGTACTTC	CASGGGNSYEQYF
-	-	TRBV2	TRBJ2-5	TGTGCCAGCAGTGCATGGCAAGAGACCCAGTACTTC	CASSAWQETQYF
-	few	TRBV7-9	TRBJ1-2	TGTGCCAGCAGCCGCGTGGAGGACTCCTATGGCTACACCTTC	CASSRVEDSYGYTF
-	-	TRBV6-1	TRBJ1-5	TGTGCCAGCAGTGAGTCTCCCACCGCCCAGCATTTT	CASSESPTAQHF
-	-	TRBV28	TRBJ1-2	TGTGCCAGCAGTTTAGGTTCTGCGGGGGTAGATGGCTACACCTTC	CASSLGSAGVDGYTF
-	-	TRBV6-1	TRBJ2-7	TGTGCCAGCAGAGCCCGGGACGGTCCCTACGAGCAGTACTTC	CASRARDGPYEQYF
-	-	TRBV6-6	TRBJ1-3	TGTGCCAGCAGTTACGGCAGGGGTCTAGACACCATATATTTT	CASSYGRGLDTIYF
-	-	TRBV27	TRBJ2-1	TGTGCCAGCAGTTTACAAGGCGGATACAATGAGCAGTTCTTC	CASSLQGGYNEQFF
-	few	TRBV14	TRBJ2-7	TGTGCCAGCAGCAAGGGACACGCCTACGAGCAGTACTTC	CASSKGHAYEQYF
TRBD1	-	TRBV6-1	TRBJ1-4	TGTGCCAGCAACCCGGACAGGGGGTGGGGAAAACTGTTTTTT	CASNPDRGWGKLFF
TRBD2	-	TRBV27	TRBJ2-2	TGTGCCAGCAGAATCCTTAGCGGGAGGGGCACCGGGGAGCTGTTTTTT	CASRILSGRGTGELFF
-	-	TRBV4-2	TRBJ1-3	TGTGCCAGCAGCCAGGACGGATTTTCTGGAAACACCATATATTTT	CASSQDGFSGNTIYF
-	-	TRBV7-2	TRBJ2-3	TGTGCCAGCAGCTTAAATAATCCCACTTCACGGGATACGCAGTATTTT	CASSLNNPTSRDTQYF
TRBD1	-	TRBV12-5	TRBJ2-5	TGTGCTAGTGGTTTGGCCCGAGGGACAGGAGTTCCAGAGACCCAGTACTTC	CASGLARGTGVPETQYF
-	-	TRBV6-5	TRBJ2-1	TGTGCCAGCAGGAGCCAAAGAGACAATGAGCAGTTCTTC	CASRSQRDNEQFF
TRBD2	-	TRBV2	TRBJ2-5	TGTGCCAGCAGTGAAGGGCCGGGGGGGACCCAGTACTTC	CASSEGPGGTQYF
-	few	TRBV19	TRBJ2-7	TGTGCCAGTAGTTCGAGCGCCCGATTCCACGAGCAGTACTTC	CASSSSARFHEQYF
-	few	TRBV2	TRBJ2-2	TGTGCCAGCAGTGAAGCGCGGACCGGGGAGCTGTTTTTT	CASSEARTGELFF
TRBD2	-	TRBV7-2	TRBJ2-7	TGTGCCAGCAGACCGAGACTAGCGGGGACCTACGAGCAGTACTTC	CASRPRLAGTYEQYF
-	-	TRBV11-2	TRBJ2-7	TGTGCCAGCAGCGCCCGAGGGGGTACCCCCTACGAGCAGTACTTC	CASSARGGTPYEQYF
-	once	TRBV20-1	TRBJ1-4	TGCAGTCTCGCCCGGAGCGAAAAACTGTTTTTT	CSLARSEKLFF
TRBD1	-	TRBV4-3	TRBJ2-3	TGCGCCAGCAGCCAAGAATGGACAGGGGACGTTTTCAGTACGCAGTATTTT	CASSQEWTGDVFSTQYF
TRBD1	-	TRBV18	TRBJ2-6	TGTGCCAGCTCACCTTCCGGGACAGTAGGACCTGGGGCCAACGTCCTGACTTTC	CASSPSGTVGPGANVLTF
-	-	TRBV10-3	TRBJ2-7	TGTGCCATAGGGGGAAGCTCCTACGAGCAGTACTTC	CAIGGSSYEQYF
-	-	TRBV28	TRBJ1-1	TGTGCCTGTTACCAGAGCACTGAAGCTTTCTTT	CACYQSTEAFF
-	-	TRBV5-1	TRBJ1-1	TGCGCCAGCAGCTTGGAAGTGAACACTGAAGCTTTCTTT	CASSLEVNTEAFF
TRBD1	-	TRBV28	TRBJ1-2	TGTGCCAGCGAAAGGACAGGGGACGGCTACACCTTC	CASERTGDGYTF
TRBD2	few	TRBV5-4	TRBJ2-5	TGTGCCAGCAGCTTAGCGGGGCTTCAAGAGACCCAGTACTTC	CASSLAGLQETQYF
-	-	TRBV5-5	TRBJ1-5	TGTGCCAGCAGCTTAGAATCGGGGGAACAGCCCCAGCATTTT	CASSLESGEQPQHF
TRBD1	once	TRBV4-1	TRBJ2-1	TGCGCCAGCAGCCCTTGGTGGAGGGACAGGGATTCCTACAATGAGCAGTTCTTC	CASSPWWRDRDSYNEQFF
TRBD2	-	TRBV5-8	TRBJ2-3	TGTGCCAGCAGCTTGTCCGGTAGCGGGAGGGCGGATACGCAGTATTTT	CASSLSGSGRADTQYF
-	-	TRBV5-4	TRBJ2-5	TGTGCCAGCAGCTTGGAGGGGGTCGGGGAGACCCAGTACTTC	CASSLEGVGETQYF
-	-	TRBV6-1	TRBJ2-2	TGTGCCAGCAGTGAACAGCAGAACACCGGGGAGCTGTTTTTT	CASSEQQNTGELFF
-	-	TRBV7-9	TRBJ1-1	TGTGCCAGCAGCTTAGGGTGGGTGGAAGACACTGAAGCTTTCTTT	CASSLGWVEDTEAFF
-	few	TRBV2	TRBJ2-2	TGTGCCAGCAGTCGGTTACAAATGAACACCGGGGAGCTGTTTTTT	CASSRLQMNTGELFF